Listed here are 20 T cell receptor beta chains from one sample, sequenced in a study of T cells expressing NK-cell markers. TCRdb reprocessed the 5' RACE reads and reports one entry per CDR3 protein, with no DNA. The listing contains roughly 380,000 distinct CDR3 sequences. Sequenced material: blood T cells: a sorted CD56 or NKG2C T cell subset, CD4+ or CD8+ T cells, or bulk PBMC T cells (not recorded which). The receptor source for this set is a man between 18 and 69 years old in good health.

The chain links TRBV12-3 or TRBV12-4 to TRBJ2-3. CDR3 length equals 13 residues. The CDR3 spells CASSLELVDTQYF.

The chain recombines TRBV7-2 with TRBJ1-1. The germline V gene encodes CDR1 SGHTA and CDR2 FQGNSA. The CDR3 contains 13 residues. The CDR3 loop reads CASSFVRDTEAFF. Full variable domain (remainder filled in from reference TRBV7-2 and TRBJ1-1): GAGVSQSPSNKVTEKGKDVELRCDPISGHTALYWYRQSLGQGLEFLIYFQGNSAPDKSGLPSDRFSAERTGGSVSTLTIQRTQQEDSAVYLCASSFVRDTEAFFGQGTRLTVV.

V gene TRBV7-2 combines with J gene TRBJ2-7; TCRdb outputs TRBD1, but without DNA this stays unchecked. CDR1 is SGHTA, CDR2 FQGNSA, per germline. The CDR3 sequence is 14 residues long. CDR3 amino acids: CASSLGGVGGEQYF.

The V and J genes are TRBV5-6 and TRBJ1-5; TCRdb's assignment of TRBD1 cannot be checked, as there is no DNA. The CDR3 sequence is 15 residues long. Germline CDR1 SGHDT, CDR2 YYEEEE. CDR3 region: CASSLGGRGSQPQHF.

This chain joins TRBV7-2 and TRBJ2-7; with no DNA, the TCRdb D assignment of TRBD1 cannot be verified. Germline CDR1 SGHTA, CDR2 FQGNSA. The CDR3 runs to 17 residues. CDR3 region: CASSSGADRGSPYEQYF.

The chain links TRBV20-1 to TRBJ2-3; TCRdb's D call of TRBD1 is untestable without DNA. CDR1 is DFQATT and CDR2 is SNEGSKA in the germline V gene (reference sequence). The CDR3 has 14 amino acids. The CDR3 loop reads CSAAGTGTTDTQYF.

J is TRBJ2-1 and V is TRBV7-9; checking the TCRdb D call of TRBD2 is not possible without DNA. Germline CDR1 reads SEHNR; CDR2 reads FQNEAQ (reference sequence). This CDR3 comprises 17 residues. The CDR3: CASSFFTGTFSYNEQFF.

This CDR3 is CASSLVVVLGTGGLETQYF. The rearrangement uses TRBV12-3 or TRBV12-4 and TRBJ2-5; lacking DNA, the TRBD1 call made by TCRdb goes unchecked. CDR3 length: 19 residues.

The chain combines TRBV11-2 with TRBJ2-3; TCRdb's D call, TRBD2, is unchecked because there is no DNA. This CDR3 has 16 amino acids. Germline V gene data show CDR1 as SGHAT and CDR2 as FQNNGV. The CDR3 loop is CASRQGRGLLTDTQYF.

The chain carries TRBV2 and TRBJ2-1; TCRdb calls TRBD1, which cannot be checked without DNA. This CDR3 region has 12 residues. Germline loops: CDR1 SNHLY, CDR2 FYNNEI. The CDR3 protein is CASTDSIHEQFF.

The chain recombines TRBV5-5 with TRBJ2-3; TCRdb proposes TRBD2, but this gene call is untestable without DNA. The CDR3 covers 16 residues. Germline CDR1 reads SGHKS; CDR2 reads YYEKEE (reference sequence). The CDR3 protein is CASSSGRGGYTDTQYF.

The J gene is TRBJ2-7, the V gene TRBV9; TCRdb gives TRBD1 as the D gene, but with no DNA this cannot be confirmed. The germline V gene encodes CDR1 SGDLS and CDR2 YYNGEE. The CDR3 length is 13 residues. CDR3 protein: CASRPGGGDKQYF.

V and J are TRBV15 and TRBJ2-4; there is no DNA to check the TCRdb D call of TRBD1. Germline V lookup: CDR1 LNHNV, CDR2 YYDKDF (reference sequence). The CDR3 is 17 residues long. The CDR3 sequence is CATSRGGGTWAKNIQYF.

V gene TRBV2 combines with J gene TRBJ1-3. The CDR3 has 15 residues. Germline CDR1 is SNHLY and CDR2 is FYNNEI. CDR3: CASSEALVSGNTIYF.

CDR3 region: CASSLTGGGTDTQYF. The chain is built from TRBV7-9 and TRBJ2-3; TCRdb picks TRBD1, but there is no DNA to check that call. The CDR3 extends over 15 amino acids. CDR1 and CDR2 from the germline V gene are SEHNR and FQNEAQ (reference sequence). Combining the CDR3 with reference TRBV7-9 and TRBJ2-3 gives the whole variable domain DTGVSQNPRHKITKRGQNVTFRCDPISEHNRLYWYRQTLGQGPEFLTYFQNEAQLEKSRLLSDRFSAERPKGSFSTLEIQRTEQGDSAMYLCASSLTGGGTDTQYFGPGTRLTVL.

The V gene is TRBV10-3, the J gene TRBJ1-2; TCRdb selects TRBD1, and the lack of DNA leaves this call unchecked. Germline V gene data show CDR1 as ENHRY and CDR2 as SYGVKD. This CDR3 is built from 14 residues. The CDR3 sequence is CAIGGMGQNYGYTF.

The chain is built from TRBV6-1 and TRBJ1-5. CDR3 length: 15 residues. CDR1 is MNHNS, CDR2 SASEGT, per germline. This chain's CDR3 is CASSEGGARNQPQHF.

V and J are TRBV12-3 or TRBV12-4 and TRBJ2-7; as DNA is missing, the TRBD1 call by TCRdb cannot be tested. The CDR3 is made up of 14 amino acids. The CDR3 region is CASSKTGDSYEQYF.

The chain links TRBV9 to TRBJ2-5; TCRdb's D call of TRBD1 is untestable without DNA. Germline CDR1 reads SGDLS; CDR2 reads YYNGEE. The CDR3 has 16 residues. CDR3 sequence: CASSVGTAKLQETQYF.

J is TRBJ1-5 and V is TRBV21-1; the TRBD1 assignment by TCRdb is unverifiable without DNA. TRBV21-1 is given as a pseudogene. There are 19 residues in the CDR3. CDR3 sequence reads: CASTLPTDRIEFSNQPQHF.